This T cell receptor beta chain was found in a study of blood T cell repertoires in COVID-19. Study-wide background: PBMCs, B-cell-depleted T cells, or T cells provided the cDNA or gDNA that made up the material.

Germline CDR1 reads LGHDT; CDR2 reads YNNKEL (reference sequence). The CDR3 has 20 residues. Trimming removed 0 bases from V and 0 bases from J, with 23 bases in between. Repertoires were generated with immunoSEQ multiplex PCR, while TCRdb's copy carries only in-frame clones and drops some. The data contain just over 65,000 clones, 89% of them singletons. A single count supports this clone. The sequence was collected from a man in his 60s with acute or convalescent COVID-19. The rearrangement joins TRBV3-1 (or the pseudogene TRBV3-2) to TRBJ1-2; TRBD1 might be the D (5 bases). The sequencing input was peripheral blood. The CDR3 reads CASSQERAGHPKASNYGYTF. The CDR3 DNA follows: TGTGCCAGCAGCCAAGAAAGGGCAGGGCATCCCAAGGCCTCTAACTATGGCTACACCTTC.